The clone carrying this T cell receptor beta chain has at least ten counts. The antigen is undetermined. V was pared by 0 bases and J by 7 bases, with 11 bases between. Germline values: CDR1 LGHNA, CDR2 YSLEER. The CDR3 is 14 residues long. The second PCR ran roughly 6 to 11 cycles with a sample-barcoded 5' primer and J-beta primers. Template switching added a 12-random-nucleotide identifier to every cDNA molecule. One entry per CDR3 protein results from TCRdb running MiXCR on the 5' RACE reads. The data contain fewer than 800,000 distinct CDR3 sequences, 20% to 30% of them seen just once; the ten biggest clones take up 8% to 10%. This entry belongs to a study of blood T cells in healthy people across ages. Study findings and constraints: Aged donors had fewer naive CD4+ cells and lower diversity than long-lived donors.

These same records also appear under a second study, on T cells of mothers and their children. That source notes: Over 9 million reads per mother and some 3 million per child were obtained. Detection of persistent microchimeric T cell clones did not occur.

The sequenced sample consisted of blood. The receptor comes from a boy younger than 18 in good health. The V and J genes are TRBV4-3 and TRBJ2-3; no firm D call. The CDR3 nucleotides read TGCGCCAGCAGCCAAGATTCGAGCCGGAATACGCAGTATTTT. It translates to CASSQDSSRNTQYF.